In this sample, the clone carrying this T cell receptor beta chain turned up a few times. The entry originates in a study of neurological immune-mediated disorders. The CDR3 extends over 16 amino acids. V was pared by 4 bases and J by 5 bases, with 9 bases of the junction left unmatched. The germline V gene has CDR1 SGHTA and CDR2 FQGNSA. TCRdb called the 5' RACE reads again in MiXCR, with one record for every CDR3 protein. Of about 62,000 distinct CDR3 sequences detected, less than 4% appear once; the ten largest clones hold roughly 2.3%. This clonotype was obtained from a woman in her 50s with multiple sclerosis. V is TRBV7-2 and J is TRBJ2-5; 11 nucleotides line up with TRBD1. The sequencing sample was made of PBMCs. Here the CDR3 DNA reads TGTGCCAGCAGCTCCCGGGACAGGGGGATAAGGGAGACCCAGTACTTC. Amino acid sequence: CASSSRDRGIRETQYF.